A selection of T cell receptor beta chains follows, all from one sample in a study of blood T cell repertoires in COVID-19. Sequencing used immunoSEQ multiplex PCR; TCRdb keeps in-frame clones, though not all of them. Here the sample spans over 250,000 clones, over 80% being singletons. Sequencing was carried out using PBMCs or T cells enriched from blood (not recorded which). These receptors were obtained from a woman aged 18 to 35 who had recovered from COVID-19. CDR3s include the opening cysteine and the closing phenylalanine or tryptophan. The D gene is left open where the match is weak. Only some rows state a clone size, as once, few, many or a class for expanded clones.

cdr3_length	d_call	v_call	j_call	clone_size	cdr3_nt	cdr3_aa
13	-	TRBV28	TRBJ1-2	-	TGTGCCAGCAGTGGGCGGGTGGACTATGGCTACACCTTC	CASSGRVDYGYTF
15	-	TRBV7-2	TRBJ1-2	-	TGTGCCAGCAGCTTAACAGTCCTACCGGGGGGTGGCTACACCTTC	CASSLTVLPGGGYTF
15	TRBD1	TRBV28	TRBJ1-5	-	TGTGCCAGCAGTCTTGACAGGGGGAGCAATCAGCCCCAGCATTTT	CASSLDRGSNQPQHF
15	TRBD2	TRBV9	TRBJ2-7	-	TGTGCCAGCAGCGTAGGGGCGGGAGGCCATTACGAGCAGTACTTC	CASSVGAGGHYEQYF
17	TRBD1	TRBV6-2/TRBV6-3	TRBJ2-5	-	TGTGCCAGCAGTTGCGGAAGGACAGGGCCCCTCCAAGAGACCCAGTACTTC	CASSCGRTGPLQETQYF
14	-	TRBV7-3	TRBJ1-1	once	TGTGCCAGCAGCTTGCGGGGGAGTGCGGCTGAAGCTTTCTTT	CASSLRGSAAEAFF
15	TRBD1	TRBV7-3	TRBJ2-7	-	TGTGCCAGCAGCTTTAAGGGACAGGGAATTGACGAGCAGTACTTC	CASSFKGQGIDEQYF
16	TRBD2	TRBV30	TRBJ2-5	-	TGTGCCTGGAGCCAAGGACTAGCGGGGTTACAAGAGACCCAGTACTTC	CAWSQGLAGLQETQYF
12	-	TRBV19	TRBJ2-3	-	TGTGCCAGTAGTATCGGGGGTGATACGCAGTATTTT	CASSIGGDTQYF
13	TRBD1	TRBV28	TRBJ1-5	-	TGTGCCAGCAGACAGGGGGAGGATCAGCCCCAGCATTTT	CASRQGEDQPQHF
14	TRBD2	TRBV5-4	TRBJ2-1	-	TGTGCCAGCAGCACGACTAGCGGGGACAATGAGCAGTTCTTC	CASSTTSGDNEQFF
16	-	TRBV13	TRBJ2-7	-	TGTGCCAGCAGCTTAAAGGGGCCGGCTTCATTCTACGAGCAGTACTTC	CASSLKGPASFYEQYF
13	-	TRBV11-2	TRBJ2-7	-	TGTGCCAGCAGCTTAGGTGGGGGCAACGAGCAGTACTTC	CASSLGGGNEQYF
13	-	TRBV3-1/TRBV3-2	TRBJ2-5	-	TGTGCCAGCACCTCGGGGAGGTGGGGGACCCAGTACTTC	CASTSGRWGTQYF
12	-	TRBV5-1	TRBJ1-1	-	TGCGCCAGCAGCCGGACTTACACTGAAGCTTTCTTT	CASSRTYTEAFF
14	-	TRBV7-2	TRBJ2-2	-	TGTGCCAGCAGCTCGGGACAAGCCACCGGGGAGCTGTTTTTT	CASSSGQATGELFF
17	TRBD1	TRBV6-6	TRBJ1-1	-	TGTGCCAGCAGTCTCCAGGGGGCACGTGAAATCGATACACAAGCTTTCTTT	CASSLQGAREIDTQAFF
16	TRBD2	TRBV4-3	TRBJ2-3	-	TGCGCCAGCAGCCAAATAGCGGGAGGCCACACAGATACGCAGTATTTT	CASSQIAGGHTDTQYF
14	-	TRBV28	TRBJ1-5	-	TGTGCCAGCACTCCTCCCGGGGGACATCAGCCCCAGCATTTT	CASTPPGGHQPQHF
14	-	TRBV2	TRBJ1-2	-	TGTGCCAGCAGTGAAACCCTCGACAGCTATGGCTACACCTTC	CASSETLDSYGYTF
13	-	TRBV6-5	TRBJ2-7	-	TGTGCCAGCAGTTTACTAGGTTTTTACGAGCAGTACTTC	CASSLLGFYEQYF
13	-	TRBV11-2	TRBJ1-5	many	TGTGCCAGCAGCTTCGGAGGGAATCAGCCCCAGCATTTT	CASSFGGNQPQHF
19	TRBD2	TRBV4-3	TRBJ2-1	-	TGCGCCAGCAGCCCTCACCTTTCTAGCGGGAGTATGGATGTTGGTGAGCAGTTCTTC	CASSPHLSSGSMDVGEQFF
15	-	TRBV19	TRBJ1-5	-	TGTGCCAGTAGCCCGAGGGGGTCGGCGGTTCAGCCCCAGCATTTT	CASSPRGSAVQPQHF
15	-	TRBV4-1	TRBJ1-3	-	TGCGCCAGCAGCCAAGAGGGGCTTTCTGGAAACACCATATATTTT	CASSQEGLSGNTIYF
15	-	TRBV7-8	TRBJ2-5	-	TGTGCCAGCAGCCGAGGCGGGTCAGGGGCAGAGACCCAGTACTTC	CASSRGGSGAETQYF
16	-	TRBV6-5	TRBJ2-5	-	TGTGCCAGCAGTTCTCCGGGACTGATCGACCAAGAGACCCAGTACTTC	CASSSPGLIDQETQYF
17	-	TRBV3-1/TRBV3-2	TRBJ1-2	-	TGTGCCAGCAGCCAACCCCGGGGAAAGGGGGAAGTCTATGGCTACACCTTC	CASSQPRGKGEVYGYTF
14	TRBD2	TRBV14	TRBJ2-7	-	TGTGCCAGCAGCCAAGATGCAGGGAGGGACGAGCAGTACTTC	CASSQDAGRDEQYF
18	TRBD2	TRBV7-3	TRBJ2-1	-	TGTGCCAGCAGCCTCAATCTAGCGGGGGCTGGATCCTACAATGAGCAGTTCTTC	CASSLNLAGAGSYNEQFF
18	TRBD2	TRBV28	TRBJ2-5	-	TGTGCCAGCAGTTTTCCGCTAGCGGGAGAGAGGAACCAAGAGACCCAGTACTTC	CASSFPLAGERNQETQYF
11	TRBD2	TRBV20-1	TRBJ2-7	-	TGCAGCGCAGGGAGGGCCGACGAGCAGTACTTC	CSAGRADEQYF
12	-	TRBV28	TRBJ1-1	once	TGTGCCAGCCGGACAGTGGGCACTGAAGCTTTCTTT	CASRTVGTEAFF
16	TRBD1	TRBV5-6	TRBJ1-2	-	TGTGCCAGCAGCTCACCGGGACAGGGTGGTTCAGGGGGCTACACCTTC	CASSSPGQGGSGGYTF
15	TRBD1	TRBV5-1	TRBJ1-1	-	TGCGCCAGCAGCTTGGTTCAGGGGGCGCGAACTGAAGCTTTCTTT	CASSLVQGARTEAFF
16	-	TRBV4-3	TRBJ2-2	once	TGCGCCAGCAGCCACCAGAGCGGACCGAACACCGGGGAGCTGTTTTTT	CASSHQSGPNTGELFF
16	-	TRBV6-2/TRBV6-3	TRBJ2-1	-	TGTGCCAGCAGTTACCCCGCGACAGGCTCCTACAATGAGCAGTTCTTC	CASSYPATGSYNEQFF
15	TRBD1	TRBV20-1	TRBJ2-2	-	TGCAGTGCTAGTGGACAGGGGGCTAACACCGGGGAGCTGTTTTTT	CSASGQGANTGELFF
12	-	TRBV10-3	TRBJ1-1	-	TGTGCCATCAGTAAACAGGACACTGAAGCTTTCTTT	CAISKQDTEAFF
16	-	TRBV11-3	TRBJ2-2	-	TGTGCCAGCAGCTTTCGCGGCCCCGTTAACACCGGGGAGCTGTTTTTT	CASSFRGPVNTGELFF
12	TRBD2	TRBV29-1	TRBJ2-5	-	TGCAGCGTGACTAGCGGGGAAGAGACCCAGTACTTC	CSVTSGEETQYF
16	-	TRBV27	TRBJ1-1	-	TGTGCCAGCAGTTCCTCACCACAGGGTTGGGACACTGAAGCTTTCTTT	CASSSSPQGWDTEAFF
15	-	TRBV5-4	TRBJ2-1	-	TGTGCCAGCAGCCCGGAGGCTATTTTATACAATGAGCAGTTCTTC	CASSPEAILYNEQFF
13	-	TRBV28	TRBJ1-2	few	TGTGCCAGCAGCCAGGTCGTACGATATGGCTACACCTTC	CASSQVVRYGYTF
14	TRBD1	TRBV5-6	TRBJ1-2	once	TGTGCCAGCAGCTACTCGATTGGCAGGGGGAGCTACACCTTC	CASSYSIGRGSYTF
13	-	TRBV7-3	TRBJ2-3	few	TGTGCCAGCAGCTTGCGGGAAAAAGATACGCAGTATTTT	CASSLREKDTQYF
16	TRBD2	TRBV6-1	TRBJ2-1	-	TGTGCCAGCAGTGTGCCTAGCGGAAGCTCCTACAATGAGCAGTTCTTC	CASSVPSGSSYNEQFF
14	-	TRBV11-1	TRBJ1-2	few	TGTGCCAGCAGCTTCGGGCACGGGGGGCGAGGCTACACCTTC	CASSFGHGGRGYTF
18	TRBD2	TRBV9	TRBJ2-1	-	TGTGCCAGCAGCGTAGTCACTAGCGGGAGGGGCTCCTACAATGAGCAGTTCTTC	CASSVVTSGRGSYNEQFF
14	TRBD2	TRBV28	TRBJ2-7	once	TGTGCCAGCAGTCCTAGCGGGAATACCTACGAGCAGTACTTC	CASSPSGNTYEQYF
14	TRBD1	TRBV10-3	TRBJ1-2	-	TGTGCCAGCGAAGATCGGGACAGGGGTTGGGGCTACACCTTC	CASEDRDRGWGYTF
16	-	TRBV21-1	TRBJ2-1	once	TGTGCCAGCAGTGTCGAGTGTAGCGGGAGGGCCTGGGAGCAGTTCTTC	CASSVECSGRAWEQFF
16	TRBD1	TRBV25-1	TRBJ2-2	-	TGTGCCAGCAGTGCCAGACAGGGGACGAACACCGGGGAGCTGTTTTTT	CASSARQGTNTGELFF
15	-	TRBV11-2	TRBJ1-1	-	TGTGCCAGCAGCTTCCACAGGGTCGTGAACACTGAAGCTTTCTTT	CASSFHRVVNTEAFF
13	-	TRBV6-2/TRBV6-3	TRBJ1-2	-	TGTGCCAGCAGCCAAGACAAAGACTATGGCTACACCTTC	CASSQDKDYGYTF
17	TRBD2	TRBV4-2	TRBJ2-2	-	TGTGCCAGCAGCCGCGTGAGCGGGAGTAGTAAAATCGGGGAGCTGTTTTTT	CASSRVSGSSKIGELFF
13	-	TRBV9	TRBJ2-5	-	TGTGCCAGCAGCGCGGGGGTTTTAGAGACCCAGTACTTC	CASSAGVLETQYF